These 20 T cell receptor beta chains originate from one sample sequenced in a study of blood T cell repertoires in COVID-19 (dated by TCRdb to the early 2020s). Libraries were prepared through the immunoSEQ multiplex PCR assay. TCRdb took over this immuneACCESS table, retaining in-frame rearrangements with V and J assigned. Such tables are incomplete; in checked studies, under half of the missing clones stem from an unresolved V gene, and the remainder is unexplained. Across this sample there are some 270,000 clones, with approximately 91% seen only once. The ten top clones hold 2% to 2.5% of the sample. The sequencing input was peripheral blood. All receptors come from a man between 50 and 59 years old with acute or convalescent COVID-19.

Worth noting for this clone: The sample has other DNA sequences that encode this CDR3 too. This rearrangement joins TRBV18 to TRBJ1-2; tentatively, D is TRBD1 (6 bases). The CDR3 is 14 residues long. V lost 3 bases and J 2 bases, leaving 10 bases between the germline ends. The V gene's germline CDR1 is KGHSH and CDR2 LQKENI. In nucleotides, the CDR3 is TGTGCCAGCTCACCGCCAGGGGCGAACTATGGCTACACCTTC. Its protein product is CASSPPGANYGYTF.

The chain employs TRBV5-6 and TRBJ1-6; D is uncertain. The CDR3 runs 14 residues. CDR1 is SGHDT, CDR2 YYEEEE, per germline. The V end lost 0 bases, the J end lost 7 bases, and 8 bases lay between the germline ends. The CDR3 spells CASSLGRNNSPLHF. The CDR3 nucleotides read TGTGCCAGCAGCTTGGGGAGGAACAATTCACCCCTCCACTTT.

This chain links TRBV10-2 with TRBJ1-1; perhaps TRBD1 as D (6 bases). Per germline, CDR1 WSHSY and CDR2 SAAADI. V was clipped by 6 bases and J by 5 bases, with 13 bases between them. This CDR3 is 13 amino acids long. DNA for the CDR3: TGCGCCAGCAGGTACAGGGTGGGGACTGAAGCTTTCTTT. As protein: CASRYRVGTEAFF.

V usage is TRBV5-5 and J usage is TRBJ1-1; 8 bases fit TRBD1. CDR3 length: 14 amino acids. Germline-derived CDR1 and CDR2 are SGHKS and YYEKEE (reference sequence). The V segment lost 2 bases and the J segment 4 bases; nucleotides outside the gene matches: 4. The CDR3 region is CASSFSTGGTEAFF. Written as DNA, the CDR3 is TGTGCCAGCAGCTTCTCTACAGGGGGCACTGAAGCTTTCTTT.

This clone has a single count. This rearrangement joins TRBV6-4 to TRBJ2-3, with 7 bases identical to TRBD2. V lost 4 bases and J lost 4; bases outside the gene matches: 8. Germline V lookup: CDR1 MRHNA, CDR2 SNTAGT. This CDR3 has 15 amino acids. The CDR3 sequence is CASSVWTSSSDTQYF. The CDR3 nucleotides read TGTGCCAGCAGTGTCTGGACTAGTTCGTCAGATACGCAGTATTTT.

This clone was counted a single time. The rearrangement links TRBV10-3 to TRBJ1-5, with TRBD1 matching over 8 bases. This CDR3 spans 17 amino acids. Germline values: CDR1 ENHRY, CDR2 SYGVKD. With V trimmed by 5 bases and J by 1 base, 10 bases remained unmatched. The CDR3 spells CAISQPYGQGSNQPQHF. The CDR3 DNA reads TGTGCCATCAGTCAACCTTACGGACAGGGCAGCAATCAGCCCCAGCATTTT.

This CDR3 is CASSRDRYQETQYF. Here the CDR3 DNA reads TGTGCCAGCAGCCGGGACAGATACCAAGAGACCCAGTACTTC. This chain uses TRBV3-1 (or the pseudogene TRBV3-2) with TRBJ2-5; 7 positions match TRBD1. Germline-derived CDR1 and CDR2 are LGHDT and YNNKEL (reference sequence). The V segment lost 4 bases and the J segment 0 bases; nucleotides outside the gene matches: 2. This CDR3 is built from 14 residues.

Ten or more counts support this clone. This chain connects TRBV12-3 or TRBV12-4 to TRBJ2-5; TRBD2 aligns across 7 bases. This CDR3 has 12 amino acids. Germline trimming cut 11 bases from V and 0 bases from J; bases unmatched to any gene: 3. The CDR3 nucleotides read TGTGCCGTGGGGGGGAACCAAGAGACCCAGTACTTC. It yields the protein CAVGGNQETQYF.

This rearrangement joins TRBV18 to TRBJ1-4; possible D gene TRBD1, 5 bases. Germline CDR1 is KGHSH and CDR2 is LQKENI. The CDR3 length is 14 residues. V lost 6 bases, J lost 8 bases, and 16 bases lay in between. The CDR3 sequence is CASSPTGGEEKLFF. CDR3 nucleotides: TGTGCCAGCTCCCCCACGGGGGGGGAGGAAAAACTGTTTTTT.

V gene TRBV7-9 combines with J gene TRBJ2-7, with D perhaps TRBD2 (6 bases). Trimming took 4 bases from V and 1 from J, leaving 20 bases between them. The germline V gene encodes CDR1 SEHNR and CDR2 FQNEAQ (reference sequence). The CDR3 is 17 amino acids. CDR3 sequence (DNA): TGTGCCAGCAGCTATCAGAGCGGCCCGGGGAGGTCCTACGAGCAGTACTTC. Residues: CASSYQSGPGRSYEQYF.

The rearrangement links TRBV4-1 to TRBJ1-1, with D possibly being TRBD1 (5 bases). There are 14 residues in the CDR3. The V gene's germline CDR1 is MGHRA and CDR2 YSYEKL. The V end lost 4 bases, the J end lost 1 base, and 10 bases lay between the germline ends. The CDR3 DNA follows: TGCGCCAGCAGCCTGTCAGGGCAGAACACTGAAGCTTTCTTT. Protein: CASSLSGQNTEAFF.

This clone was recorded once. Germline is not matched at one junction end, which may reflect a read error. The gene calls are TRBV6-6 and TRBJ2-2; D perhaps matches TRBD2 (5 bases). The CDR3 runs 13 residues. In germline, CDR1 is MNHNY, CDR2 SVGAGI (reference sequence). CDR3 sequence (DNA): TGTGCCAGCAGTTACTCGAAAGCCGGGGAGTTGTTTTTT. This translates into CASSYSKAGELFF.

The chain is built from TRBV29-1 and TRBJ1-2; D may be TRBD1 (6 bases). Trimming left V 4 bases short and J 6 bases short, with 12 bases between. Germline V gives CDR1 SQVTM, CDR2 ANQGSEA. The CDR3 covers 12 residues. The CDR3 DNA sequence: TGCAGCGTTGTGGGGGGGGCAGATGGCTACACCTTC. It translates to CSVVGGADGYTF.

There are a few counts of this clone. This CDR3 is CASLRWGRGEKLFF. The CDR3 DNA is TGTGCCAGCCTAAGGTGGGGGCGCGGGGAAAAACTGTTTTTT. The rearrangement joins TRBV6-5 to TRBJ1-4; maybe TRBD1 (6 bases). Germline CDR1 reads MNHEY; CDR2 reads SVGAGI. V lost 8 bases and J lost 8, with 18 bases in between. CDR3 length equals 14 residues.

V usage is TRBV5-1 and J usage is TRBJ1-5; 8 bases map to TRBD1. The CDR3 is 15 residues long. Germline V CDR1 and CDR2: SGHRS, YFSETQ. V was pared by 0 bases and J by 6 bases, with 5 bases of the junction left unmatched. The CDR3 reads CASSLGSGGTQPQHF. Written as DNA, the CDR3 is TGCGCCAGCAGCTTGGGTTCAGGGGGCACTCAGCCCCAGCATTTT.

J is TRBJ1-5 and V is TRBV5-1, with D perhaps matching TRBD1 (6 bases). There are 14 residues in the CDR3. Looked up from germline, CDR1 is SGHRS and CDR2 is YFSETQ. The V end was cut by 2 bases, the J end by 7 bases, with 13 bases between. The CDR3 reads CASSLSGERQPQHF. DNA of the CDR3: TGCGCCAGCAGCTTATCAGGGGAACGGCAGCCCCAGCATTTT.

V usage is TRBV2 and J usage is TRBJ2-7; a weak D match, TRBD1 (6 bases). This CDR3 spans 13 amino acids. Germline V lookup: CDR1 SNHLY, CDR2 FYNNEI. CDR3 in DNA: TGTGCAGGTACACAGGGCGCCGCCTACGAGCAGTACTTC. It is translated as CAGTQGAAYEQYF. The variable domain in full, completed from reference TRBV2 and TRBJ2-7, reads EPEVTQTPSHQVTQMGQEVILRCVPISNHLYFYWYRQILGQKVEFLVSFYNNEISEKSEIFDDQFSVERPDGSNFTLKIRSTKLEDSAMYFCAGTQGAAYEQYFGPGTRLTVT.

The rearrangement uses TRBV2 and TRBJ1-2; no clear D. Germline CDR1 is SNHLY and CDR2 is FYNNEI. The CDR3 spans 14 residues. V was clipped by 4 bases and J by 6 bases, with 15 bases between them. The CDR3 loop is CASSVVFLEDGYTF. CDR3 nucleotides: TGTGCCAGCAGTGTGGTGTTCCTAGAGGATGGCTACACCTTC. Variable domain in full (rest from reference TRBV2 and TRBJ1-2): EPEVTQTPSHQVTQMGQEVILRCVPISNHLYFYWYRQILGQKVEFLVSFYNNEISEKSEIFDDQFSVERPDGSNFTLKIRSTKLEDSAMYFCASSVVFLEDGYTFGSGTRLTVV.

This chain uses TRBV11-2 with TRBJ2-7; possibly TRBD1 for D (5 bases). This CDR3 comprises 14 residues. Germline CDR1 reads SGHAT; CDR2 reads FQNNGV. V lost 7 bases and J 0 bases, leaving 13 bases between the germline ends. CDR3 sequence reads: CASNPTGVSYEQYF. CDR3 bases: TGTGCCAGCAACCCTACAGGTGTCTCCTACGAGCAGTACTTC.

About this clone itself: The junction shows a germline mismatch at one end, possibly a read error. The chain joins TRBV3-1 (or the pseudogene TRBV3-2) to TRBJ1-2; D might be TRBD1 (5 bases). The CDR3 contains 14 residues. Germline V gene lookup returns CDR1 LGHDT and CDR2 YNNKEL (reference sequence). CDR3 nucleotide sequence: TGTGCCAGCAGCCAAGCAGGAGACCCCTGGGGCTACACTTTC. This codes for CASSQAGDPWGYTF.